One sample yielded the 12 T cell receptor beta chains listed below, sequenced in a study of a mutant IDH1 vaccine in newly diagnosed glioma. Their antigens are not known. TCRdb keeps only in-frame clones here, not all; method: immunoSEQ multiplex PCR. The sample consists of about 66,000 clones, about 80% of them appearing once. Time point noted: week 11, during vaccination. Vaccinated patients received 300 ug of mutant IDH1 20-mer peptide per dose, with topical imiquimod. This material consisted of PBMCs, taken from a glioma patient whose treatment included an IDH1 peptide vaccine. Every receptor here comes from a man aged 30 to 39 with glioma.

The rearrangement links TRBV15 to TRBJ2-7; 8 positions agree with TRBD1. V gave up 2 bases and J gave up 2 bases; unmatched junction bases: 2. The CDR3 consists of 14 residues. The germline gives CDR1 LNHNV, CDR2 YYDKDF (reference sequence). DNA for the CDR3: TGTGCCACCAGCAGAAACAGGGGGACCTACGAGCAGTACTTC. Translation gives CATSRNRGTYEQYF.

This clone was seen only a few times. The gene calls are TRBV5-4 and TRBJ2-5; no clear D. Germline V gives CDR1 SGHNT, CDR2 YYREEE (reference sequence). Trimming left V 0 bases short and J 5 bases short, with 14 bases between. This CDR3 region has 15 residues. The DNA for the CDR3 is TGTGCCAGCAGCTTGGATGGAGCCCTCGGGGAGACCCAGTACTTC. Translating gives CASSLDGALGETQYF.

The chain joins TRBV25-1 to TRBJ1-2; TRBD1 agrees at 7 bases. The CDR3 is 13 amino acids. V was clipped by 0 bases and J by 8 bases; unmatched bases: 3. Germline CDR1 reads MGHDK; CDR2 reads SYGVNS. The CDR3 sequence is CASSEYGTEGYTF. The CDR3 coding sequence is TGTGCCAGCAGTGAATACGGGACAGAGGGCTACACCTTC.

As DNA, the CDR3 is TGTGCCAGCAGCTTAGGAGTAGGCGACAAGGTGGCAGATACGCAGTATTTT. Its protein is CASSLGVGDKVADTQYF. The V call is TRBV11-3, the J call TRBJ2-3, with D unresolved. The CDR3 covers 17 residues. Germline loops: CDR1 SGHNT, CDR2 YENEEA. Between the trimmed V and J ends, which lost 1 base and 4 bases, there was a span of 18 bases.

This clone was recorded only once. This chain links TRBV7-3 with TRBJ2-5, with D possibly being TRBD2 (6 bases). The CDR3 loop spans 13 amino acids. Germline V gene lookup returns CDR1 SGHTA and CDR2 FQGTGA. V was pared by 3 bases and J by 3 bases, with 8 bases between. The CDR3 loop is CASSLIAEETQYF. The CDR3 nucleotides are TGTGCCAGCAGCTTGATAGCGGAAGAGACCCAGTACTTC.

This chain connects TRBV29-1 to TRBJ1-2; perhaps TRBD1 as D (6 bases). CDR1 and CDR2 (germline): SQVTM, ANQGSEA. With 6 bases removed from V and 8 bases from J, the gap between germline ends came to 22 bases. CDR3 length: 14 amino acids. As DNA, the CDR3 is TGCAGCGTAGCCCTTCGGGGGCTCGGGTCCGGCTACACCTTC. Its translation is CSVALRGLGSGYTF.

The V and J genes are TRBV9 and TRBJ2-3, with 7 positions matching TRBD2. V gave up 4 bases and J gave up 2 bases; unmatched junction bases: 16. CDR1 and CDR2 (germline): SGDLS, YYNGEE. CDR3 length equals 18 residues. This CDR3 reads CASSLGHLNGRTTDTQYF. CDR3 DNA: TGTGCCAGCAGCCTCGGCCATCTTAACGGGAGGACCACAGATACGCAGTATTTT.

The genes are TRBV5-1 and TRBJ2-7; D is ambiguous. The germline CDR1 and CDR2 sequences are SGHRS and YFSETQ. V was clipped by 0 bases and J by 6 bases, with 19 bases between them. There are 16 residues in the CDR3. The CDR3 is CASSLGVSPTVGEQYF. CDR3 nucleotides: TGCGCCAGCAGCTTGGGGGTCAGTCCCACTGTCGGCGAGCAGTACTTC. Drawing the rest from reference TRBV5-1 and TRBJ2-7, the complete variable domain is KAGVTQTPRYLIKTRGQQVTLSCSPISGHRSVSWYQQTPGQGLQFLFEYFSETQRNKGNFPGRFSGRQFSNSRSEMNVSTLELGDSALYLCASSLGVSPTVGEQYFGPGTRLTVT.

This rearrangement joins TRBV9 to TRBJ1-2; D gene uncertain. Germline V gene lookup returns CDR1 SGDLS and CDR2 YYNGEE. The CDR3 is made up of 13 amino acids. V lost 4 bases, J lost 8 bases, and 15 bases lay in between. CDR3 sequence (DNA): TGTGCCAGCAGCTCCGTGGTAGGGTCCGGCTACACCTTC. This sequence encodes CASSSVVGSGYTF.

As concerns this clone: Additional DNA sequences in this sample encode the identical CDR3. The chain is built from TRBV5-1 and TRBJ2-3; possibly TRBD1 for D (5 bases). V was trimmed by 1 base and J by 2 bases, leaving 8 bases between them. The germline CDR1 and CDR2 sequences are SGHRS and YFSETQ. There are 14 residues in the CDR3. This CDR3 reads CASSLQGDTDTQYF. CDR3 DNA: TGCGCCAGCAGCTTGCAGGGCGACACAGATACGCAGTATTTT. Together with reference TRBV5-1 and TRBJ2-3, the CDR3 gives the full variable domain: KAGVTQTPRYLIKTRGQQVTLSCSPISGHRSVSWYQQTPGQGLQFLFEYFSETQRNKGNFPGRFSGRQFSNSRSEMNVSTLELGDSALYLCASSLQGDTDTQYFGPGTRLTVL.

The chain has TRBV6-6 and TRBJ2-5, with D possibly being TRBD2 (5 bases). CDR1 and CDR2 (germline): MNHNY, SVGAGI (reference sequence). The CDR3 sequence is 13 residues long. V gave up 0 bases and J gave up 5 bases, with 7 bases separating them. CDR3 sequence: CASSYSIAETQYF. CDR3 DNA: TGTGCCAGCAGTTACTCGATAGCGGAGACCCAGTACTTC.

The chain carries TRBV27 and TRBJ2-7, with 11 bases identical to TRBD2. This CDR3 is 14 amino acids long. V lost 5 bases and J lost 6; bases outside the gene matches: 6. Germline values: CDR1 MNHEY, CDR2 SMNVEV (reference sequence). The DNA of the CDR3 is TGTGCCAGCAGTGGTAGCGGGAGGGCCGCCGAGCAGTACTTC. Its translation: CASSGSGRAAEQYF.